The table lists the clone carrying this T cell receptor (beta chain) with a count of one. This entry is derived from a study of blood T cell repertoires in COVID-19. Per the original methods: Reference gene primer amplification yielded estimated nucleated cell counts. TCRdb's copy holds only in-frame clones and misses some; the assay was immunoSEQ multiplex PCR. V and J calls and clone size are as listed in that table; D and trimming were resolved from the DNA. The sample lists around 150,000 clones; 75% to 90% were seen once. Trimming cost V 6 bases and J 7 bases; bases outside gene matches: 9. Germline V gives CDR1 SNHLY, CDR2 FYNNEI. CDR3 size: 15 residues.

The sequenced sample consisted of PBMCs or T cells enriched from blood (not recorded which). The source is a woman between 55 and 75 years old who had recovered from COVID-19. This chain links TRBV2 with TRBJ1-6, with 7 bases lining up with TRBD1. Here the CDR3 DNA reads TGTGCCAGCAGCTTAACAGGGGACGGGAATTCACCCCTCCACTTT. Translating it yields CASSLTGDGNSPLHF.